This TCR beta chain emerged from a study of blood T cell repertoires in COVID-19. For the study at large: COVID-19 samples, acute and convalescent, were from the United States, Italy and Spain. PBMCs, B-cell-depleted T cells, or T cells provided the cDNA or gDNA that made up the material.

Losses at the gene ends were 5 bases for V and 9 bases for J; bases not matched to a gene: 8. The germline gives CDR1 MDHEN, CDR2 SYDVKM. CDR3 length equals 13 residues. In the authors' workflow: Estimation of nucleated cell counts relied on the amplification of reference gene primers. Profiling relied on immunoSEQ multiplex PCR, and the TCRdb table lists in-frame clones only, not all of them. D and trimming were read from the DNA, whereas the V and J calls and clone size are those reported in that table. The sample lists over 100,000 clones, around three quarters occurring once. The rearrangement joins TRBV28 to TRBJ2-7, with 9 bases lining up with TRBD1. This receptor was identified in a woman of 80 years or more with acute or convalescent COVID-19. The sequencing input was peripheral blood. The DNA for the CDR3 is TGTGCCAGCAGTACAGGGGGCTTCATCTGGCAGTACTTC. Its protein is CASSTGGFIWQYF.